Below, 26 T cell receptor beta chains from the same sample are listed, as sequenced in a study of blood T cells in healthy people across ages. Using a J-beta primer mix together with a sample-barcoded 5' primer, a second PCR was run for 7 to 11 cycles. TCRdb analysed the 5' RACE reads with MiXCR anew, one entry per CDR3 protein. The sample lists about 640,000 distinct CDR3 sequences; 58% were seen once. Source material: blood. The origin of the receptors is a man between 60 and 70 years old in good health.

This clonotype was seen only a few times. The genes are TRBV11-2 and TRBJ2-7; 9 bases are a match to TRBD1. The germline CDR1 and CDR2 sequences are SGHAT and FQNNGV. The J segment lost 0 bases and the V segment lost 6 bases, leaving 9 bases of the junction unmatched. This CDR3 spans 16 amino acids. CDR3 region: CASRPRQGEGSYEQYF. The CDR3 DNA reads TGTGCCAGCAGACCCCGACAGGGGGAGGGCTCCTACGAGCAGTACTTC.

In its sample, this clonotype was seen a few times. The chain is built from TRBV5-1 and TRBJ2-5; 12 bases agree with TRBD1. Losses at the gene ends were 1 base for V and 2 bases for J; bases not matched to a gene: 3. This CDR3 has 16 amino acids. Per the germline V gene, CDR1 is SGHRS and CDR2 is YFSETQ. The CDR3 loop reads CASSLRDRGRQETQYF. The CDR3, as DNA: TGCGCCAGCAGCTTGCGGGACAGGGGGCGTCAAGAGACCCAGTACTTC.

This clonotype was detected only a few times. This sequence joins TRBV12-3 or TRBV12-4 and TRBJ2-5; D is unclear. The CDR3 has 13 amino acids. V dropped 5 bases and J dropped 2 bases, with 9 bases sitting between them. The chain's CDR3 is CASSVVQQETQYF. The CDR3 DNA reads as TGTGCCAGCAGTGTAGTGCAGCAAGAGACCCAGTACTTC.

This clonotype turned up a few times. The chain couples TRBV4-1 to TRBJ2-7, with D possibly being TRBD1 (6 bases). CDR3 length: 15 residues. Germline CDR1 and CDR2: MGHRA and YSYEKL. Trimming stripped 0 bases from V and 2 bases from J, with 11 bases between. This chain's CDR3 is CASSQDSGQTYEQYF. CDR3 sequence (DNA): TGCGCCAGCAGCCAAGATTCCGGACAGACCTACGAGCAGTACTTC.

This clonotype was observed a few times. The CDR3 reads CASSLTGEDQPQHF. CDR3 sequence (DNA): TGCGCCAGCAGCTTGACAGGGGAAGATCAGCCCCAGCATTTT. The rearrangement uses TRBV4-1 and TRBJ1-5; 8 nucleotides line up with TRBD1. Trimming at V came to 5 bases and at J to 5 bases, leaving 5 bases not matched to a gene. CDR3 length equals 14 residues. Germline CDR1 and CDR2: MGHRA and YSYEKL.

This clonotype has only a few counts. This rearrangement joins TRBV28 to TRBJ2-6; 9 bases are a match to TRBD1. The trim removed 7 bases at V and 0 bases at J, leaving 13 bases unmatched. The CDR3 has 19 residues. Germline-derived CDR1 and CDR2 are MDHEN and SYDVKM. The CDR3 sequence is CASTGTGRRGYSGANVLTF. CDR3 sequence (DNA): TGTGCCAGCACCGGGACAGGGCGACGAGGGTACTCTGGGGCCAACGTCCTGACTTTC.

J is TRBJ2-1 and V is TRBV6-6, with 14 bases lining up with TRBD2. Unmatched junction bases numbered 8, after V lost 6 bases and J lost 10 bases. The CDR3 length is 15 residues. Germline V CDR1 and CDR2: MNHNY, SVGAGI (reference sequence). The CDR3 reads CASSLGLAGGREQFF. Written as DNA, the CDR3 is TGTGCCAGCAGCCTAGGACTAGCGGGGGGACGGGAGCAGTTCTTC.

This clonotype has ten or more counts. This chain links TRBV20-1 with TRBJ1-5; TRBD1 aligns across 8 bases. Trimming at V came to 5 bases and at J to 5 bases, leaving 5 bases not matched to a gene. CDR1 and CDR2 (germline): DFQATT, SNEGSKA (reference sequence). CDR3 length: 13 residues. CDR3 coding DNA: TGCAGTGCTGCAGGGGGCCGCGATCAGCCCCAGCATTTT. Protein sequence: CSAAGGRDQPQHF.

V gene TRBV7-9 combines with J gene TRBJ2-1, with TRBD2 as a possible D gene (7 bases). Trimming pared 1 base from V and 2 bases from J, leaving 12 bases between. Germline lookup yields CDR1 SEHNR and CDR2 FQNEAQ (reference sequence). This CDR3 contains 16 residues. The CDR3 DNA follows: TGTGCCAGCAGCTTAGGGGGGGGCAGTCCCTACAATGAGCAGTTCTTC. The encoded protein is CASSLGGGSPYNEQFF. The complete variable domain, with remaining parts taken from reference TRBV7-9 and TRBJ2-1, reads DTGVSQNPRHKITKRGQNVTFRCDPISEHNRLYWYRQTLGQGPEFLTYFQNEAQLEKSRLLSDRFSAERPKGSFSTLEIQRTEQGDSAMYLCASSLGGGSPYNEQFFGPGTRLTVL.

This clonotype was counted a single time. This CDR3 reads CATSGSTDTQYF. The CDR3 nucleotides read TGTGCCACCAGTGGAAGCACAGATACGCAGTATTTT. The rearrangement links TRBV24-1 to TRBJ2-3; D gene ambiguous. V shed 5 bases and J shed 0 bases, with 2 bases lying between them. Germline V gives CDR1 KGHDR, CDR2 SFDVKD. The CDR3 has 12 amino acids.

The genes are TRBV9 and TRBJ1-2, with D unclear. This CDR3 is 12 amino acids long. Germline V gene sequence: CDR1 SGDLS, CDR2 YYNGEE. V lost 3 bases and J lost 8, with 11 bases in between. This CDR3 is CASSGFRSGYTF. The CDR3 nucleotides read TGTGCCAGCAGCGGGTTTAGGAGCGGCTACACCTTC.

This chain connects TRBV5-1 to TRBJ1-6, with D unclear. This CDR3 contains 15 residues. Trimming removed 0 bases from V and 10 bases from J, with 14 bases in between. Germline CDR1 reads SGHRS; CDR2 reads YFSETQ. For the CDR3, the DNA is TGCGCCAGCAGCTTGGACGGTAAGGGATACTCACCCCTCCACTTT. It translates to CASSLDGKGYSPLHF.

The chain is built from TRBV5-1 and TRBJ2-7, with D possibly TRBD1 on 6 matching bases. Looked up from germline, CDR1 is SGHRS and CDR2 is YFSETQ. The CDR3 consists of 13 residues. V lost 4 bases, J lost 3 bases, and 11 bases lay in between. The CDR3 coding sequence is TGCGCCAGCAGCGGGGACATAAACTACGAGCAGTACTTC. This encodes CASSGDINYEQYF.

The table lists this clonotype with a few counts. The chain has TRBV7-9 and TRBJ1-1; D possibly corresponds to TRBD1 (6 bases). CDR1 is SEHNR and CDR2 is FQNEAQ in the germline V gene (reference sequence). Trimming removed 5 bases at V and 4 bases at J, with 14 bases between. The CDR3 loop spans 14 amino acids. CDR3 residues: CASSRQGLGTEAFF. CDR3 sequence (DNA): TGTGCCAGCAGCCGTCAGGGGTTAGGCACTGAAGCTTTCTTT.

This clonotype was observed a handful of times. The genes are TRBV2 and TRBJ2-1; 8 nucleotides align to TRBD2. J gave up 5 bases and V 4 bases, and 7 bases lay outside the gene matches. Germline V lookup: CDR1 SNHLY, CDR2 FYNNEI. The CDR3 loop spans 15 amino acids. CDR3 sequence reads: CASSAASGRDNEQFF. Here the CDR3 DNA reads TGTGCCAGCAGTGCAGCTAGCGGGCGCGACAATGAGCAGTTCTTC.

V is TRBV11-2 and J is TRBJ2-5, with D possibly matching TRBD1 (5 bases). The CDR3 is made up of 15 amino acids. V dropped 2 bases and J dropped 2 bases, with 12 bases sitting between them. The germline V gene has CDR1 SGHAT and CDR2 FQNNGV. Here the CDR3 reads CASSLRPGAQETQYF. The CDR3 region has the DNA TGTGCCAGCAGCTTAAGACCTGGGGCACAAGAGACCCAGTACTTC.

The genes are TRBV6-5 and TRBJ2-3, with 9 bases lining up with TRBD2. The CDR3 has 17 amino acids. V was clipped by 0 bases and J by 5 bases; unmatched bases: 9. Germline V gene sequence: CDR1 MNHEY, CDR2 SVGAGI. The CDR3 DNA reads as TGTGCCAGCAGTTACTCCCGGGGTAGCGGGGGAGGAGATACGCAGTATTTT. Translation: CASSYSRGSGGGDTQYF.

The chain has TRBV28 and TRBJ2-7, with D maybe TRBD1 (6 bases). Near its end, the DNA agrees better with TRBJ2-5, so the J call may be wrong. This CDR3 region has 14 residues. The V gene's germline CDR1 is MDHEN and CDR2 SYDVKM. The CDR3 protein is CASKPDRPQETQYF. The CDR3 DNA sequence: TGTGCCAGCAAGCCGGACAGACCACAGGAGACCCAGTACTTC.

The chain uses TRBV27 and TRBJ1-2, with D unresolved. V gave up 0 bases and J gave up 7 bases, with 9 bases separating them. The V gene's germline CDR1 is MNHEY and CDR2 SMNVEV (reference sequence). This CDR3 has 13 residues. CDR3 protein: CASSLSLGIGYTF. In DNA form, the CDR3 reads TGTGCCAGCAGTTTATCTTTAGGGATTGGCTACACCTTC.

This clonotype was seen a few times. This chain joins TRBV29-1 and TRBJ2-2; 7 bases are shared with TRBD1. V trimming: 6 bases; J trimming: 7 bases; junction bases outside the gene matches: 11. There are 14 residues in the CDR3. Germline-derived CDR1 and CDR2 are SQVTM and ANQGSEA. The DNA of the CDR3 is TGCAGCGTCTTGTCACAGGGGAGCGGCGGGGAGCTGTTTTTT. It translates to CSVLSQGSGGELFF.

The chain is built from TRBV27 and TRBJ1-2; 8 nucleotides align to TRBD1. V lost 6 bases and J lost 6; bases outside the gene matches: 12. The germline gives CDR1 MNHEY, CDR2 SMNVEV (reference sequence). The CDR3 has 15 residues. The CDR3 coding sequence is TGTGCCAGCAGCGCCGGGGACAGGCTTTTCCATGGCTACACCTTC. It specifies CASSAGDRLFHGYTF.

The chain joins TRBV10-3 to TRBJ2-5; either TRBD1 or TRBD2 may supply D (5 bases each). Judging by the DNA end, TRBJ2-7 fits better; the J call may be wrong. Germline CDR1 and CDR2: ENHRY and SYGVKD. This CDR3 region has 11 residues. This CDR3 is CAISGGDEQYF. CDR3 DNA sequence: TGTGCCATCAGTGGAGGGGACGAGCAGTACTTC.

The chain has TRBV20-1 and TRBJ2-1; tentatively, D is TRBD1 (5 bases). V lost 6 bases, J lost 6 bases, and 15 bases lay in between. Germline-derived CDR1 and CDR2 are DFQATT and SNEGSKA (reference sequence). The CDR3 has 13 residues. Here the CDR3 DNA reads TGCAGTGCCCGCACAGGACCCCTCAATGAGCAGTTCTTC. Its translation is CSARTGPLNEQFF.

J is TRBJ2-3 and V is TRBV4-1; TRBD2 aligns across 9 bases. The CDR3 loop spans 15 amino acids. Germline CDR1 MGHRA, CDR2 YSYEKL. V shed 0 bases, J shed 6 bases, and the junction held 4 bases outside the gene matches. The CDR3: CASSQERLAGDTQYF. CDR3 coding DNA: TGCGCCAGCAGCCAAGAGAGGCTAGCGGGGGATACGCAGTATTTT.

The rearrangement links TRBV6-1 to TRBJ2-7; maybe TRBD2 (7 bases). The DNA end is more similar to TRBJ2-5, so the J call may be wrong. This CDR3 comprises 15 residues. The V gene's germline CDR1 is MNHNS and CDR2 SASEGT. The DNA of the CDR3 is TGTGCCAGCAGTGCCCTGGGGAGGGGGTCAGAGACCCAGTACTTC. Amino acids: CASSALGRGSETQYF.

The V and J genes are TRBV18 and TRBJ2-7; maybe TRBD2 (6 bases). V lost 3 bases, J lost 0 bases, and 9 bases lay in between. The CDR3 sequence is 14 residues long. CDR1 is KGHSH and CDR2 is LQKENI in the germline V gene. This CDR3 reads CASSPSGDSYEQYF. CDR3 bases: TGTGCCAGCTCACCTTCGGGGGACTCCTACGAGCAGTACTTC.